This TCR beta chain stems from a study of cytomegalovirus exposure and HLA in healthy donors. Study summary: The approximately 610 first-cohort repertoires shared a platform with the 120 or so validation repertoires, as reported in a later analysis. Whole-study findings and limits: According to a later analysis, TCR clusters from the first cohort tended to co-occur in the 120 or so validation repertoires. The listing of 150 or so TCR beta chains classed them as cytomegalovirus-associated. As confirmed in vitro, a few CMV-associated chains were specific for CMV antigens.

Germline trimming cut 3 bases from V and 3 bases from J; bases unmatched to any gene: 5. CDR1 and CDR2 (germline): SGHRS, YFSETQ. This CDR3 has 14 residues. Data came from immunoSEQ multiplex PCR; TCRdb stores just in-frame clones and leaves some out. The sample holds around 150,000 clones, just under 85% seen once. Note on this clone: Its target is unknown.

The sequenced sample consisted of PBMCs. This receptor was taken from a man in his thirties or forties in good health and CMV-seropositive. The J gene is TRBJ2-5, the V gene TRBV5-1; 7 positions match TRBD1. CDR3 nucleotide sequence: TGCGCCAGCAGCTCTGCCGGGACAGAAGAGACCCAGTACTTC. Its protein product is CASSSAGTEETQYF.